These T cell receptor beta chains were read from a single sample in a study of Ad26.COV2.S vaccination and SARS-CoV-2 variants. The assay was immunoSEQ multiplex PCR, and TCRdb's table has in-frame clones only and misses some. The sample lists around 400,000 clones; under 90% were seen once. The sample was peripheral blood, taken in a trial of Ad26.COV2.S vaccine versus placebo. Every receptor here comes from a person between 18 and 59 years old who received the Ad26.COV2.S COVID-19 vaccine or a placebo. Each CDR3 is given with its conserved first and last residue. Each record gives: V gene, clone size, J gene, D gene, CDR3 protein, CDR3 DNA. A D gene is named only where the DNA matches it firmly. The size of a clone is reported for some rows only, either as once, few or many, or as a class for expanded clones.

v_call: TRBV28
clone_size: few
j_call: TRBJ2-5
d_call: .
cdr3_aa: CASRGGLSQATQYF
cdr3_nt: TGTGCCAGCAGGGGGGGGCTGTCGCAAGCGACCCAGTACTTC

v_call: TRBV6-5
clone_size: .
j_call: TRBJ2-4
d_call: .
cdr3_aa: CASRLGHVQYF
cdr3_nt: TGTGCCAGCAGACTAGGACATGTTCAGTACTTC

v_call: TRBV6-6
clone_size: .
j_call: TRBJ2-2
d_call: .
cdr3_aa: CASRLQGTGELFF
cdr3_nt: TGTGCCAGCAGATTACAGGGTACCGGGGAGCTGTTTTTT

v_call: TRBV5-6
clone_size: .
j_call: TRBJ2-7
d_call: TRBD1
cdr3_aa: CASSPVTGNYEQYF
cdr3_nt: TGTGCCAGCAGCCCTGTGACAGGGAACTACGAGCAGTACTTC

v_call: TRBV11-3
clone_size: .
j_call: TRBJ2-1
d_call: TRBD2
cdr3_aa: CASSRLAGGGDEQFF
cdr3_nt: TGTGCCAGCAGCCGGCTAGCGGGAGGGGGGGATGAGCAGTTCTTC

v_call: TRBV9
clone_size: few
j_call: TRBJ2-7
d_call: .
cdr3_aa: CASSVGGYSSYEQYF
cdr3_nt: TGTGCCAGCAGCGTAGGGGGATATAGCTCCTACGAGCAGTACTTC

v_call: TRBV11-3
clone_size: .
j_call: TRBJ1-1
d_call: .
cdr3_aa: CASSLGPNTEAFF
cdr3_nt: TGTGCCAGCAGCTTAGGACCAAACACTGAAGCTTTCTTT

v_call: TRBV13
clone_size: .
j_call: TRBJ1-1
d_call: .
cdr3_aa: CASSLGILKAFF
cdr3_nt: TGTGCCAGCAGCTTAGGCATCCTTAAGGCTTTCTTT

v_call: TRBV11-1
clone_size: .
j_call: TRBJ2-3
d_call: TRBD2
cdr3_aa: CASSLGLAGGDTQYF
cdr3_nt: TGTGCCAGCAGCCTAGGACTAGCGGGGGGGGATACGCAGTATTTT

v_call: TRBV5-6
clone_size: .
j_call: TRBJ1-6
d_call: .
cdr3_aa: CASSRVGSLLSESLHF
cdr3_nt: TGTGCCAGCAGCCGAGTCGGCAGTCTGCTATCAGAATCCCTCCACTTT

v_call: TRBV5-4
clone_size: .
j_call: TRBJ2-7
d_call: TRBD2
cdr3_aa: CASSFDGLAGRSYEQYF
cdr3_nt: TGTGCCAGCAGCTTCGACGGACTAGCGGGCCGCTCCTACGAGCAGTACTTC

v_call: TRBV7-3
clone_size: .
j_call: TRBJ1-4
d_call: .
cdr3_aa: CASSAGNRAEGEKLFF
cdr3_nt: TGTGCCAGCAGCGCAGGGAACAGGGCGGAAGGTGAAAAACTGTTTTTT

v_call: TRBV28
clone_size: once
j_call: TRBJ1-2
d_call: .
cdr3_aa: CACGLAGYGYTF
cdr3_nt: TGTGCCTGCGGCCTCGCGGGGTATGGCTACACCTTC

v_call: TRBV5-1
clone_size: .
j_call: TRBJ1-2
d_call: .
cdr3_aa: CASSSRPGNYGYTF
cdr3_nt: TGCGCCAGCAGCTCACGTCCGGGGAACTATGGCTACACCTTC

v_call: TRBV19
clone_size: once
j_call: TRBJ2-7
d_call: TRBD1
cdr3_aa: CASSYRDRGLYEQYF
cdr3_nt: TGTGCCAGTAGTTACCGGGACAGGGGGCTCTACGAGCAGTACTTC

v_call: TRBV24-1
clone_size: .
j_call: TRBJ2-1
d_call: TRBD2
cdr3_aa: CATSDAAGDGAEQFF
cdr3_nt: TGTGCCACCAGTGATGCAGCGGGGGACGGGGCTGAGCAGTTCTTC

v_call: TRBV11-2
clone_size: .
j_call: TRBJ2-3
d_call: .
cdr3_aa: CASTPSMGWSLVTQYF
cdr3_nt: TGTGCCAGCACCCCCTCGATGGGGTGGAGCCTGGTTACGCAGTATTTT

v_call: TRBV2
clone_size: .
j_call: TRBJ1-4
d_call: TRBD1
cdr3_aa: CASSEAGTGEIKLFF
cdr3_nt: TGTGCCAGCAGCGAGGCGGGGACAGGGGAGATAAAACTGTTTTTT

v_call: TRBV19
clone_size: .
j_call: TRBJ1-5
d_call: .
cdr3_aa: CASTKGYQPQHF
cdr3_nt: TGTGCCAGTACGAAGGGGTATCAGCCCCAGCATTTT

v_call: TRBV24-1
clone_size: once
j_call: TRBJ2-1
d_call: TRBD1
cdr3_aa: CATSDLAKGAKNEQFF
cdr3_nt: TGTGCCACCAGTGATTTGGCCAAGGGGGCCAAAAATGAGCAGTTCTTC